What follows are 20 T cell receptor beta chains derived from one specimen sequenced in a study of CD8+CD57+ T cells in acquired aplastic anemia. Before being chosen for sequencing, patients had shown CD8+CD57+ cell expansion by flow cytometry. Template material for TCR beta VDJ and CDR3 profiling consisted of genomic DNA. TCRdb called the reads again in MiXCR, with one record for every CDR3 protein. The sample records around 500,000 distinct CDR3 sequences, under 40% being singletons. Material for sequencing was sorted CD4+, CD8+, or CD8+CD57+ T cells (not recorded which) from PBMCs. These receptors were obtained from a human donor with aplastic anemia.

This clonotype appeared many times. This rearrangement joins TRBV9 to TRBJ2-3, with D perhaps TRBD1 (5 bases). This CDR3 has 14 amino acids. From germline, CDR1 is SGDLS and CDR2 YYNGEE. V dropped 0 bases and J dropped 6 bases, with 11 bases sitting between them. The CDR3 region has the DNA TGTGCCAGCAGCGTAGAAGCCAGGGCCGATACGCAGTATTTT. Protein product: CASSVEARADTQYF.

This clonotype was observed at least ten times. The chain links TRBV19 to TRBJ1-6; weak D call: TRBD1 (6 bases). Germline loops: CDR1 LNHDA, CDR2 SQIVND (reference sequence). This CDR3 spans 14 amino acids. Trimming pared 3 bases from V and 10 bases from J, leaving 13 bases between. The CDR3 DNA follows: TGTGCCAGTAGTATCGCAGGGGCTGGCTCACCCCTCCACTTT. Amino acid sequence: CASSIAGAGSPLHF.

The rearrangement links TRBV2 to TRBJ1-3, with 7 nucleotides matching TRBD1. The CDR3 is made up of 15 amino acids. Germline CDR1 SNHLY, CDR2 FYNNEI. The junction had 4 bases not matched to a gene; V was cut back by 1 base and J by 4 bases. CDR3 region: CASSEGDRVGNTIYF. DNA for the CDR3: TGTGCCAGCAGTGAAGGCGACAGGGTCGGAAACACCATATATTTT.

The CDR3 sequence is CSAVGQGTSYEQYF. In nucleotides, the CDR3 is TGCAGTGCTGTAGGACAGGGTACTAGCTACGAGCAGTACTTC. V usage is TRBV20-1 and J usage is TRBJ2-7; 8 nucleotides agree with TRBD1. The CDR3 length is 14 residues. J gave up 3 bases and V 5 bases, and 9 bases lay outside the gene matches. The germline gives CDR1 DFQATT, CDR2 SNEGSKA (reference sequence).

The rearrangement joins TRBV20-1 to TRBJ1-4, with a possible D match to TRBD1 (5 bases). CDR3 length equals 12 residues. CDR1 is DFQATT, CDR2 SNEGSKA, per germline (reference sequence). Trimming left V 3 bases short and J 10 bases short, with 12 bases between. The CDR3 DNA follows: TGCAGTGCTAGTATTGGGGGAGGAAAACTGTTTTTT. It specifies CSASIGGGKLFF.

This clonotype was observed many times. The chain couples TRBV20-1 to TRBJ2-7; 7 bases agree with TRBD1. Germline V lookup: CDR1 DFQATT, CDR2 SNEGSKA (reference sequence). The CDR3 has 12 residues. The ends lost 5 bases at V and 3 bases at J; junction bases unmatched: 4. In DNA form, the CDR3 reads TGCAGTGCTCCAAGACAGGGCTACGAGCAGTACTTC. Translation: CSAPRQGYEQYF.

The chain carries TRBV6-1 and TRBJ2-2, with 11 bases lining up with TRBD2. The CDR3 consists of 13 residues. J gave up 5 bases and V 10 bases, and 3 bases lay outside the gene matches. In germline, CDR1 is MNHNS, CDR2 SASEGT. The chain's CDR3 is CAIGTSGTGELFF. CDR3 bases: TGTGCCATCGGGACTAGCGGAACCGGGGAGCTGTTTTTT.

This clonotype was recorded once. An end of the junction differs from the germline gene, which may be a read error. The rearrangement joins TRBV2 to TRBJ2-1; the D gene is possibly TRBD1 (6 bases). The CDR3 contains 15 residues. Germline CDR1 and CDR2: SNHLY and FYNNEI. The CDR3: CASSPRDKTYSEQFF. The DNA of the CDR3 is TGTGCCAGCAGCCCCCGGGACAAGACCTACAGTGAGCAGTTCTTC. Based on the CDR3 plus reference TRBV2 and TRBJ2-1, the full variable domain is EPEVTQTPSHQVTQMGQEVILRCVPISNHLYFYWYRQILGQKVEFLVSFYNNEISEKSEIFDDQFSVERPDGSNFTLKIRSTKLEDSAMYFCASSPRDKTYSEQFFGPGTRLTVL.

The CDR3 DNA is TGTGCCAGCAGCTTGACTTTCGAGACCCAGTACTTC. Translation: CASSLTFETQYF. V and J are TRBV7-9 and TRBJ2-5, with unresolved D. V was shortened by 3 bases and J by 5 bases, with 7 bases between the two germline ends. Germline CDR1 and CDR2: SEHNR and FQNEAQ (reference sequence). This CDR3 has 12 residues.

The chain couples TRBV20-1 to TRBJ2-1; TRBD1 aligns across 7 bases. The ends lost 6 bases at V and 6 bases at J; junction bases unmatched: 11. The CDR3 sequence is 14 residues long. Germline V gene sequence: CDR1 DFQATT, CDR2 SNEGSKA (reference sequence). Here the CDR3 reads CSARKGAQGNEQFF. The CDR3 DNA sequence: TGCAGTGCCCGTAAGGGGGCTCAGGGCAATGAGCAGTTCTTC.

In this sample, this clonotype turned up many times. The chain's CDR3 is CAISDLAGGYEQYF. CDR3 DNA sequence: TGTGCCATCAGTGACCTAGCGGGGGGCTACGAGCAGTACTTC. The chain is built from TRBV10-3 and TRBJ2-7, with 11 nucleotides matching TRBD2. CDR3 length: 14 amino acids. The V and J ends lost 3 bases and 3 bases, in that order; junction bases with no gene match: 1. CDR1 and CDR2 (germline): ENHRY, SYGVKD.

The chain employs TRBV11-2 and TRBJ2-2, with 8 positions matching TRBD2. The CDR3 length is 16 residues. J gave up 6 bases and V 0 bases, and 6 bases lay outside the gene matches. Germline V CDR1 and CDR2: SGHAT, FQNNGV. CDR3: CASSLDSAGVSGELFF. The DNA of the CDR3 is TGTGCCAGCAGCTTAGATTCAGCGGGAGTTTCCGGGGAGCTGTTTTTT.

The sample holds many counts of this clonotype. The gene calls are TRBV29-1 and TRBJ1-2, with 7 bases fitting TRBD1. The CDR3 covers 13 residues. The V and J ends lost 0 bases and 5 bases, in that order; junction bases with no gene match: 3. Germline-derived CDR1 and CDR2 are SQVTM and ANQGSEA. The CDR3 here is CSVEDRGRYGYTF. As DNA, the CDR3 is TGCAGCGTTGAAGACAGGGGGAGGTATGGCTACACCTTC. Filled out from reference TRBV29-1 and TRBJ1-2, the complete variable domain reads SAVISQKPSRDICQRGTSLTIQCQVDSQVTMMFWYRQQPGQSLTLIATANQGSEATYESGFVIDKFPISRPNLTFSTLTVSNMSPEDSSIYLCSVEDRGRYGYTFGSGTRLTVV.

Only a few counts were recorded for this clonotype. The chain uses TRBV30 and TRBJ1-6; tentative D call: TRBD1 (6 bases). The V end was cut by 0 bases, the J end by 6 bases, with 12 bases between. Germline CDR1 reads GTSNPN; CDR2 reads SVGIG (reference sequence). The CDR3 has 15 residues. The CDR3 DNA follows: TGTGCCTGGAGTGTGGGGGCATCGGGTAATTCACCCCTCCACTTT. Residues: CAWSVGASGNSPLHF.

About this clonotype: A read error may be the cause here, since a much bigger clone is one base away. This chain links TRBV5-6 with TRBJ1-2, with D maybe TRBD1 (6 bases). Germline V gene lookup returns CDR1 SGHDT and CDR2 YYEEEE. Trimming removed 2 bases at V and 6 bases at J, with 8 bases between. The CDR3 has 12 amino acids. CDR3 amino acids: CASSLYRDGYTF. The CDR3 coding sequence is TGTGCCAGCAGCTTATACAGGGATGGCTACACCTTC.

This clonotype has only a few counts. This rearrangement joins TRBV19 to TRBJ2-4, with TRBD2 matching 7 bases. The CDR3 length is 17 residues. Germline CDR1 is LNHDA and CDR2 is SQIVND (reference sequence). Trimming cost V 6 bases and J 0 bases; bases outside gene matches: 11. The CDR3 sequence is CASRSPGGVKAKNIQYF. CDR3 sequence (DNA): TGTGCCAGTAGGTCTCCGGGGGGAGTAAAAGCCAAAAACATTCAGTACTTC.

This clonotype was found a few times. The gene calls are TRBV6-1 and TRBJ1-2; D gene uncertain. Germline-derived CDR1 and CDR2 are MNHNS and SASEGT. V lost 4 bases and J 7 bases, leaving 7 bases between the germline ends. This CDR3 spans 11 amino acids. The CDR3 DNA reads TGTGCCAGCAGTGTAGTGGTTGGCTACACCTTC. This codes for CASSVVVGYTF.

Written as DNA, the CDR3 is TGCAGCGTTGCCCAGCGAGGGGGGGAGCAGTACTTC. The encoded protein is CSVAQRGGEQYF. The chain uses TRBV29-1 and TRBJ2-7, with D perhaps TRBD1 or TRBD2 (6 bases each). In germline, CDR1 is SQVTM, CDR2 ANQGSEA. V lost 4 bases, J lost 7 bases, and 14 bases lay in between. This CDR3 contains 12 residues.

V gene TRBV6-1 combines with J gene TRBJ2-7; 7 nucleotides line up with TRBD1. The CDR3 runs to 16 residues. Germline V gene data show CDR1 as MNHNS and CDR2 as SASEGT. Trimming at V came to 8 bases and at J to 2 bases, leaving 15 bases not matched to a gene. The CDR3 sequence is CASSTHWDSKTYEQYF. The CDR3 region has the DNA TGTGCCAGCTCAACCCACTGGGACAGCAAAACCTACGAGCAGTACTTC.

V and J are TRBV9 and TRBJ2-5, with TRBD1 matching over 10 bases. V was clipped by 3 bases and J by 4 bases; unmatched bases: 6. This CDR3 has 15 amino acids. From germline, CDR1 is SGDLS and CDR2 YYNGEE. The CDR3 DNA sequence: TGTGCCAGCAGCGGGACAGGGGGTACCCCAGAGACCCAGTACTTC. Its translation is CASSGTGGTPETQYF.